These 7 T cell receptor beta chains share one sample of origin, sequenced in a study of blood T cell repertoires in COVID-19. Only in-frame clones appear in the TCRdb table, and some are missing; sequencing was by immunoSEQ multiplex PCR. The sample lists 150,000 to 200,000 clones, roughly 85% occurring once. The sequenced sample was peripheral blood. Receptors originate from a woman over 75 with active or convalescent COVID-19.

This rearrangement joins TRBV4-2 to TRBJ2-1; 7 bases align to TRBD2. CDR1 is LGHNA and CDR2 is YNFKEQ in the germline V gene. Trimming took 4 bases from V and 10 from J; bases not matched to a gene: 7. CDR3 length equals 13 residues. The CDR3 sequence: CASSPGLVGEQFF. CDR3 nucleotides: TGTGCCAGCAGCCCTGGACTAGTTGGGGAGCAGTTCTTC.

The chain has TRBV7-3 and TRBJ1-2, with 9 bases aligning to TRBD1. The V and J ends lost 5 bases and 6 bases, in that order; junction bases with no gene match: 7. CDR3 length equals 14 residues. Germline lookup yields CDR1 SGHTA and CDR2 FQGTGA. CDR3 amino acids: CASSPGQGRDGYTF. The DNA of the CDR3 is TGTGCCAGCAGCCCCGGACAGGGGCGTGATGGCTACACCTTC.

The gene calls are TRBV19 and TRBJ1-5, with 9 bases identical to TRBD1. Germline trimming cut 5 bases from V and 0 bases from J; bases unmatched to any gene: 8. CDR1 is LNHDA and CDR2 is SQIVND in the germline V gene (reference sequence). This CDR3 has 17 residues. The chain's CDR3 is CASSPHGDRVSNQPQHF. CDR3 in DNA: TGTGCCAGTAGTCCCCACGGGGACAGGGTTAGCAATCAGCCCCAGCATTTT.

The chain is built from TRBV6-1 and TRBJ1-6; D gene uncertain. V was cut by 2 bases and J by 7 bases, with 9 bases left in between. The CDR3 covers 14 residues. Germline V gives CDR1 MNHNS, CDR2 SASEGT. CDR3 nucleotides: TGTGCCAGCAGTGAATTGAGGCTAAATTCACCCCTCCACTTT. This gives the protein CASSELRLNSPLHF.

Here the CDR3 reads CASSLDRGSFEGYTF. The CDR3 coding sequence is TGTGCCAGCAGCCTTGACAGGGGATCATTCGAAGGCTACACCTTC. This chain uses TRBV11-2 with TRBJ1-2; 8 positions agree with TRBD1. From germline, CDR1 is SGHAT and CDR2 FQNNGV. The CDR3 loop spans 15 amino acids. V lost 5 bases, J lost 8 bases, and 13 bases stayed unmatched.

This clone was counted once. The genes are TRBV19 and TRBJ2-5; 8 bases map to TRBD2. The CDR3 length is 13 residues. Germline CDR1 reads LNHDA; CDR2 reads SQIVND (reference sequence). V dropped 6 bases and J dropped 3; count of bases not matched to a gene: 3. The CDR3 protein is CASSRRGEETQYF. Here the CDR3 DNA reads TGTGCCAGTAGCCGGCGGGGGGAAGAGACCCAGTACTTC. The full variable domain, in which reference TRBV19 and TRBJ2-5 provide the parts outside the CDR3, is DGGITQSPKYLFRKEGQNVTLSCEQNLNHDAMYWYRQDPGQGLRLIYYSQIVNDFQKGDIAEGYSVSREKKESFPLTVTSAQKNPTAFYLCASSRRGEETQYFGPGTRLLVL.

V gene TRBV18 combines with J gene TRBJ2-7; 8 bases line up with TRBD1. Germline V CDR1 and CDR2: KGHSH, LQKENI. The CDR3 spans 15 residues. V lost 3 bases, J lost 4 bases, and 8 bases stayed unmatched. CDR3 in DNA: TGTGCCAGCTCACCCGCGCCAGGGGGCGGGTACGAGCAGTACTTC. The encoded protein is CASSPAPGGGYEQYF. The full variable domain, rest sourced from reference TRBV18 and TRBJ2-7, is NAGVMQNPRHLVRRRGQEARLRCSPMKGHSHVYWYRQLPEEGLKFMVYLQKENIIDESGMPKERFSAEFPKEGPSILRIQQVVRGDSAAYFCASSPAPGGGYEQYFGPGTRLTVT.